Included here is one T cell receptor (beta chain) sequence, with context. Treatment meaning: 19 received Ad26.COV2.S at low or high dose, single or two shots; roughly 5 received placebo; per-sample allocation not given. At day 63 after the first vaccine or placebo injection, samples were drawn. The length of the CDR3 is 15 residues. V was shortened by 8 bases and J by 0 bases, with 13 bases between the two germline ends. The germline V gene encodes CDR1 LNHDA and CDR2 SQIVND (reference sequence). The data stem from a study of Ad26.COV2.S vaccination and SARS-CoV-2 variants. The repertoire was sequenced with immunoSEQ multiplex PCR; TCRdb's copy has only in-frame clones and lacks some. Here the sample spans about 320,000 clones, 85% being singletons.

Sequenced here: peripheral blood, sampled in a trial of Ad26.COV2.S vaccine versus placebo. This clonotype was obtained from a person aged 18-60 years who received the Ad26.COV2.S COVID-19 vaccine or a placebo. The rearrangement links TRBV19 to TRBJ2-2, with a tentative D call TRBD1 (6 bases). The CDR3 nucleotides read TGTGCCAGTTGGCCGGGACATACGAACACCGGGGAGCTGTTTTTT. Its translation is CASWPGHTNTGELFF.